Included here is one TCR beta chain sequence, with context. The data stem from a study of control samples from healthy donors and cancer patients. Trimming pared 3 bases from V and 7 bases from J, leaving 6 bases between. Germline V gene data show CDR1 as SEHNR and CDR2 as FQNEAQ (reference sequence). This CDR3 comprises 12 residues. Data came from immunoSEQ multiplex PCR; TCRdb stores just in-frame clones and leaves some out. Of about 92,000 clones detected, 82% appear once; the ten largest clones hold about 9.2%. V and J are TRBV7-9 and TRBJ2-2; D is uncertain. This TCR was sampled from a woman aged 55-69 years in good health. Sequencing input: blood. CDR3 protein: CASSFSNGELFF. As DNA, the CDR3 is TGTGCCAGCAGCTTCTCTAACGGGGAGCTGTTTTTT.